Sequencing of this T cell receptor (beta chain) was carried out in a study of shared clonotypes between healthy human individuals. Memory CD4+ cells were the fraction left after CD45RA+ naive selection. Clones were read by immunoSEQ multiplex PCR, and TCRdb kept only the in-frame ones, dropping some. The sample includes over 2 million clones, 85% to 95% of them seen just once. Specimen: naive CD4+ T cells sorted from blood. As for subset: CD45RA+ positively selected. The clonotype comes from a man aged 18 to 30 in good health.

The CDR3 loop is CASSEPGQGLETQYF. The CDR3 nucleotides read TGTGCCAGCAGCGAACCGGGACAGGGGCTAGAGACCCAGTACTTC. The chain combines TRBV5-4 with TRBJ2-5, with 10 bases lining up with TRBD1. The CDR3 totals 15 residues. The ends lost 4 bases at V and 4 bases at J; junction bases unmatched: 7. Germline V CDR1 and CDR2: SGHNT, YYREEE (reference sequence).